This is a list of T cell receptor beta chains from one sample in a study of CD8+CD57+ T cells in acquired aplastic anemia. TCRdb reprocessed the reads via MiXCR and lists one record per CDR3 protein. The table records approximately 160,000 distinct CDR3 sequences, over 40% of them present only once. The specimen was sorted CD4+, CD8+, or CD8+CD57+ T cells (not recorded which) from PBMCs. The receptor source for this set is a human donor with aplastic anemia. CDR3s include the opening cysteine and the closing phenylalanine or tryptophan. Each record gives: V gene, clone size, D gene, J gene, CDR3 DNA, CDR3 protein. A D gene is named only where the DNA matches it firmly. Only part of the rows carry a size: once, few, many, or a class if the clone is expanded.

V gene: TRBV5-1
clone size: -
D gene: -
J gene: TRBJ1-6
CDR3 DNA: TGCGCCAGCAGCTCTGTGGGAGGAAGAGACCCACCCCTCCACTTT
CDR3 protein: CASSSVGGRDPPLHF

V gene: TRBV27
clone size: few
D gene: TRBD2
J gene: TRBJ2-2
CDR3 DNA: TGTGCCAGCAGTCCCGATAGACTAGCGGGAGGTAACACCGGGGAGCTGTTTTTT
CDR3 protein: CASSPDRLAGGNTGELFF

V gene: TRBV20-1
clone size: -
D gene: -
J gene: TRBJ1-2
CDR3 DNA: TGCAGTGCTAGTTTACAGTACAACTATGGCTACACCTTC
CDR3 protein: CSASLQYNYGYTF

V gene: TRBV19
clone size: -
D gene: -
J gene: TRBJ2-7
CDR3 DNA: TGTGCCAGTAGTTTTCGAATCGGCGAGCAGTACTTC
CDR3 protein: CASSFRIGEQYF

V gene: TRBV7-6
clone size: -
D gene: TRBD1
J gene: TRBJ2-7
CDR3 DNA: TGTGCCAGCAGTTCAACCGGGACAGGGGCCTACGAGCAGTACTTC
CDR3 protein: CASSSTGTGAYEQYF

V gene: TRBV7-2
clone size: many
D gene: -
J gene: TRBJ1-6
CDR3 DNA: TGTGCCAGCAGCTTCCCGAATAATTCACCCCTCCACTTT
CDR3 protein: CASSFPNNSPLHF

V gene: TRBV5-8
clone size: many
D gene: -
J gene: TRBJ2-5
CDR3 DNA: TGTGCCAGCATCCCCCTCGTCGGGGAGGCCCAGTACTTC
CDR3 protein: CASIPLVGEAQYF

V gene: TRBV2
clone size: -
D gene: -
J gene: TRBJ1-1
CDR3 DNA: TGTGCCAGCAGGGGGGGCCCCATGAACACTGAAGCTTTCTTT
CDR3 protein: CASRGGPMNTEAFF

V gene: TRBV7-3
clone size: few
D gene: TRBD2
J gene: TRBJ2-7
CDR3 DNA: TGTGCCAGCAGCTCCCCGACTAGCGGGGTTGTGGAGCAGTACTTC
CDR3 protein: CASSSPTSGVVEQYF

V gene: TRBV7-2
clone size: many
D gene: -
J gene: TRBJ1-2
CDR3 DNA: TGTGCCAGCAGCTTAGTTGAGGGATATGGCTACACCTTC
CDR3 protein: CASSLVEGYGYTF

V gene: TRBV9
clone size: many
D gene: TRBD1
J gene: TRBJ2-6
CDR3 DNA: TGTGCCAGCAGCGTTACTCCGGGGACAGGTCGCTCTGGGGCCAACGTCCTGACTTTC
CDR3 protein: CASSVTPGTGRSGANVLTF

V gene: TRBV2
clone size: few
D gene: -
J gene: TRBJ2-1
CDR3 DNA: TGTGCCAGCAGTCCAAGAGGGACCCCCTCCTACAATGAGCAGTTCTTC
CDR3 protein: CASSPRGTPSYNEQFF

V gene: TRBV7-2
clone size: -
D gene: -
J gene: TRBJ2-7
CDR3 DNA: TGTGCCAGCACCCACAGGCAGGGGTACGACGAGCAGTGCTTC
CDR3 protein: CASTHRQGYDEQCF

V gene: TRBV7-2
clone size: -
D gene: TRBD2
J gene: TRBJ2-3
CDR3 DNA: TGTGCCAGCAGCATAGCCGGGACTAGCGGAGATACGCAGTATTTT
CDR3 protein: CASSIAGTSGDTQYF

V gene: TRBV12-5
clone size: many
D gene: -
J gene: TRBJ1-1
CDR3 DNA: TGTGCTAGTGGTTTGGTACTATCGGGCAGCACTGAAGCTTTCTTT
CDR3 protein: CASGLVLSGSTEAFF

V gene: TRBV2
clone size: many
D gene: -
J gene: TRBJ2-3
CDR3 DNA: TGTGCCAGCAGCGATATAGCGGACCCTAGCACAGATACGCAGTATTTT
CDR3 protein: CASSDIADPSTDTQYF

V gene: TRBV12-3/TRBV12-4
clone size: -
D gene: -
J gene: TRBJ1-4
CDR3 DNA: TGTGCCAGCAGTTTGGGTTTTGGTGAAAAACTGTTTTTT
CDR3 protein: CASSLGFGEKLFF